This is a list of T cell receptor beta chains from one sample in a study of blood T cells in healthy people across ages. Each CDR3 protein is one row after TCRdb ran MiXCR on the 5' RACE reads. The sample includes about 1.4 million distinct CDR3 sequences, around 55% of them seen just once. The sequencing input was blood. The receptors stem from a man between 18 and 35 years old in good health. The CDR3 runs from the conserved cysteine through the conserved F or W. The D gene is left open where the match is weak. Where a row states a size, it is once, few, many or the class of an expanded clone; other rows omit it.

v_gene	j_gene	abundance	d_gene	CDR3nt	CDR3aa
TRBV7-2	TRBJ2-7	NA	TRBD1	TGTGCCAGCAGCTCAGAAACCGGGACAGAGAGCTACGAGCAGTACTTC	CASSSETGTESYEQYF
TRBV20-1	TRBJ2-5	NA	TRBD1	TGCAGATTGAGACCGGGACAGGGTACCTATCAAGAGACCCAGTACTTC	CRLRPGQGTYQETQYF
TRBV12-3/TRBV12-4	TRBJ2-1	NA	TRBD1	TGTGCCAGCAGTTTGGTACAGGGGCACAATGAGCAGTTCTTC	CASSLVQGHNEQFF
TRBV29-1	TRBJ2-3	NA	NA	TGCAGCGTTGAGGCAGCCCTAACAGATACGCAGTATTTT	CSVEAALTDTQYF
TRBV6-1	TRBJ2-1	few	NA	TGTGCCAGCAGTGAAGGCAACAGGGCTAGATTATACAATGAGCAGTTCTTC	CASSEGNRARLYNEQFF
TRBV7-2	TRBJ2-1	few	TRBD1	TGTGCCAGCAGCTCTCGACAGGGGGCGGGTAATGAGCAGTTCTTC	CASSSRQGAGNEQFF
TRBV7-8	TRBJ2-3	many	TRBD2	TGTGCCAGCAGCATAGGGACTAGCAGGACAGATACGCAGTATTTT	CASSIGTSRTDTQYF
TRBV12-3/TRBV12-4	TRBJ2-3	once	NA	TGTGCCAGCAGCTCACCCTTCAGGTTAGATACGCAGTATTTT	CASSSPFRLDTQYF
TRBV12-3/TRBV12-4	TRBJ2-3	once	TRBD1	TGTGCCAGCAGTTTAGCGTCGCGACAGGGTGCAGATACGCAGTATTTT	CASSLASRQGADTQYF
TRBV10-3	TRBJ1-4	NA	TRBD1	TGTGCCATTCGACAGGGGGCAAATGAAAAACTGTTTTTT	CAIRQGANEKLFF
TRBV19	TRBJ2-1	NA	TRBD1	TGTGCCAGTAGTATAAATCACGGGACAGGTAATGAGCAGTTCTTC	CASSINHGTGNEQFF
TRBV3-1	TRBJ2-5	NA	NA	TGTGCCAGCAGCCAAGGTGCCGCCAATGAGCAGTACTTC	CASSQGAANEQYF
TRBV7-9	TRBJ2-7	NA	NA	TGTGCCAGCAGCTTAGTGGACGATAGGAATCAGTACTTC	CASSLVDDRNQYF
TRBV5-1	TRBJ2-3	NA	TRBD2	TGCGCCAGCAGCTCAGGACTAGCGGGTACGATAGATACGCAGTATTTT	CASSSGLAGTIDTQYF
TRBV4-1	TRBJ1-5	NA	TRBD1	TGCGCCAGCAGCCAAGAAACCGGGACAGGGGGCGGTCAGCCCCAGCATTTT	CASSQETGTGGGQPQHF
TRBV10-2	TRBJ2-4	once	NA	TGCGCCAGCAGTGTCGTGGGGGCGGAAAACATTCAGTACTTC	CASSVVGAENIQYF
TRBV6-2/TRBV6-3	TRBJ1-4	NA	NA	TGTGCCAGCAGTTACGGGCGGTTGGGTGAAAAACTGTTTTTT	CASSYGRLGEKLFF
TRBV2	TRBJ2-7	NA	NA	TGTGCCATCACCGTAGTAACCCCTCCGGACGAGCAGTACTTC	CAITVVTPPDEQYF
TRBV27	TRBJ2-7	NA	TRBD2	TGTGCCACCAACGGGGGGGACGAGCAGTACTTC	CATNGGDEQYF
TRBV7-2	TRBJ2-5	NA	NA	TGTGCCAGCAGCGCTGACGGGGGACGGGGGAATGAGCAGTACTTC	CASSADGGRGNEQYF
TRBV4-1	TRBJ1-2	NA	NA	TGCGCCAGCAGCCGAAGCGGGCTGAGCCACTATGGCTACACCTTC	CASSRSGLSHYGYTF
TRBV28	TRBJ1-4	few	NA	TGTGCCAGCAATTGGGCTAATGAAAAACTGTTTTTT	CASNWANEKLFF
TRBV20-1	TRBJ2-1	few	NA	TGCAGTGCTAGAGGGGGGGCCTACAATGAGCAGTTCTTC	CSARGGAYNEQFF
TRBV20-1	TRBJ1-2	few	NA	TGCAGTTCCAGGGGATCCAACTATGGCTACACCTTC	CSSRGSNYGYTF
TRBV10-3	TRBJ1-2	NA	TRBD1	TGTGCCATCTCCGGGACAGCCAACTATGGCTACACCTTC	CAISGTANYGYTF
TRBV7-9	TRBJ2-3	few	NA	TGTGCCAGCAGCCCCCGAACCTTGAATTTGGGCGATACGCAGTATTTT	CASSPRTLNLGDTQYF
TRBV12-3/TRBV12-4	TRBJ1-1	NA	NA	TGTGCCAGCAGCCCTCGGGCAGCCACTCGTGAAGCTTTCTTT	CASSPRAATREAFF
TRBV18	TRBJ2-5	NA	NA	TGTGCCAGCTCACCAGGAAGGACCCCAGCGGGGACCCAGTACTTC	CASSPGRTPAGTQYF
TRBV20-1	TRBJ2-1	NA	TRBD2	TGCAGTGCTAGACGAGGACTAGCGGGAGGTATACTACAAGAGACCCAGTTCTTC	CSARRGLAGGILQETQFF
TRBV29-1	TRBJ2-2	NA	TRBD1	TGCAGCAGCCGGGACAGCCTAACCGGGGAGCTGTTTTTT	CSSRDSLTGELFF
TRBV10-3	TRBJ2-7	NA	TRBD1	TGTGCCATCAGTGACCCGGGACAGAGGGTTTCCGAGCAGTACTTC	CAISDPGQRVSEQYF
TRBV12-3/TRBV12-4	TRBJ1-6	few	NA	TGTGCCAGCAGTGGTCAGGGTCTCTATAATTCACCCCTCCACTTT	CASSGQGLYNSPLHF
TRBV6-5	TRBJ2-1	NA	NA	TGTGCCAGCAGGCTCGGACCTCACAATGAGCAGTTCTTC	CASRLGPHNEQFF
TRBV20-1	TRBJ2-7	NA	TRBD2	TGCAGTGCTGACGGGAGGAGCTCCTACAATGAGCAGTACTTC	CSADGRSSYNEQYF
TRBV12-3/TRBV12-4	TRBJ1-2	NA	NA	TGTGCCAGCAGCCCCGGGAAAGGGTCAAACTATGGCTACACCTTC	CASSPGKGSNYGYTF
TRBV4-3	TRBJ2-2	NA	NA	TGCGCCAGCAGCCAAGACCGGATGGCCGGGGAGCTGTTTTTT	CASSQDRMAGELFF
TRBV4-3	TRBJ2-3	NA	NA	TGCGCCAGCAGCCAAGATGCGTTGTATGACAGCACAGATACGCAGTATTTT	CASSQDALYDSTDTQYF
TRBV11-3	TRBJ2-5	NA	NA	TGTGCCAGCAGCCGTTCGGTACAAGAGACCCAGTACTTC	CASSRSVQETQYF
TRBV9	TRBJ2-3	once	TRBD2	TGTGCCAGCAGCGTAGGATTCCGACTAGCCCGCACAGATACGCAGTATTTT	CASSVGFRLARTDTQYF
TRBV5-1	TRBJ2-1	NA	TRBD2	TGCGCCAGCAGGCTAGCGGGAGACTACAATGAGCAGTTCTTC	CASRLAGDYNEQFF
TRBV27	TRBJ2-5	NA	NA	TGTGCCAGCAGTTTTTTTGCGGACTACCAAGAGACCCAGTACTTC	CASSFFADYQETQYF
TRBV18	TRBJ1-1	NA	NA	TGTGCCAGCTCACCTTTGATCAGCAGGGACTTCACTGAAGCTTTCTTT	CASSPLISRDFTEAFF
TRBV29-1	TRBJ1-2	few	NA	TGCAGCGTTACCGGGTCCAACTATGGCTACACCTTC	CSVTGSNYGYTF
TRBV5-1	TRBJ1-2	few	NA	TGCGCCAGCAGCTTGGATCCAGAACTCACCGGCTATGGCTACACCTTC	CASSLDPELTGYGYTF
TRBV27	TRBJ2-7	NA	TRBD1	TGTGCCAGCAGGACAGGGTTAAGGGGCGAGCAGTACTTC	CASRTGLRGEQYF